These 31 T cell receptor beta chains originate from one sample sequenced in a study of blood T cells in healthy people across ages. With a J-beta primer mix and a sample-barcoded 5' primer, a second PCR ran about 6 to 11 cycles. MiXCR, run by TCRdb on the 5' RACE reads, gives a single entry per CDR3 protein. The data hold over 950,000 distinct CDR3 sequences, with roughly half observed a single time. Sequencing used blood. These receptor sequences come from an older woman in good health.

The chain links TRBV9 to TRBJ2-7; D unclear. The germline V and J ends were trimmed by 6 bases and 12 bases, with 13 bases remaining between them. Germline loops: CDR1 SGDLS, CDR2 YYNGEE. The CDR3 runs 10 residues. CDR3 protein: CASNRRKLYF. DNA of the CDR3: TGTGCCAGCAACCGAAGGAAGCTGTACTTC.

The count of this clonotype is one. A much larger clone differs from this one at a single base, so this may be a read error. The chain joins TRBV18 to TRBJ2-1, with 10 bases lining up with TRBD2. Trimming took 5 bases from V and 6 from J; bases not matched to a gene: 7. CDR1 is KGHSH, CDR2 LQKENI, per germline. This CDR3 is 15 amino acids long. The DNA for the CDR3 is TGTGCCAGCTCATCTAGCGGGGGATCGGGCAATGAGCAGTTCTTC. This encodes CASSSSGGSGNEQFF.

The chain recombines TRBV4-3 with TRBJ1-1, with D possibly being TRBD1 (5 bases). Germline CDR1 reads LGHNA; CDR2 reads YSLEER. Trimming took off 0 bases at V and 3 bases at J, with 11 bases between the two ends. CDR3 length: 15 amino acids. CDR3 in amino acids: CASSQDPEGDTEAFF. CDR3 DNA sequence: TGCGCCAGCAGCCAAGATCCTGAAGGGGACACTGAAGCTTTCTTT.

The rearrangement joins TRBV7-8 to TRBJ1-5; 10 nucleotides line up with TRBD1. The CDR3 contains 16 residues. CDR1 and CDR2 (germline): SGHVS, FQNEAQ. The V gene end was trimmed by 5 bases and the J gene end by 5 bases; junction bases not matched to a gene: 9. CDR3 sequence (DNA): TGTGCCAGCAGCCCCCGCCGGGACAGGGGTTATCAGCCCCAGCATTTT. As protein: CASSPRRDRGYQPQHF.

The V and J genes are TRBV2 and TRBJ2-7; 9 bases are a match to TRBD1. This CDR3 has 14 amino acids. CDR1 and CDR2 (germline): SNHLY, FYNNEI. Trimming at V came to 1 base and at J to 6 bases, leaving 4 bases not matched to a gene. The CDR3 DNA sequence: TGTGCCAGCAGTGAAGGGACAGGGGTCGCCGAGCAGTACTTC. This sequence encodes CASSEGTGVAEQYF.

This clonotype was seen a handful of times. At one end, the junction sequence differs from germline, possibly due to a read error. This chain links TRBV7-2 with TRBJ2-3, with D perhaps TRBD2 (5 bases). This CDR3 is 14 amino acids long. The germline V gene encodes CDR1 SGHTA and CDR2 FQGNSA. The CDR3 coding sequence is TGTGCCAGCAGCATAGCGCCCTCCACAGATACGCAGTATTTT. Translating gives CASSIAPSTDTQYF.

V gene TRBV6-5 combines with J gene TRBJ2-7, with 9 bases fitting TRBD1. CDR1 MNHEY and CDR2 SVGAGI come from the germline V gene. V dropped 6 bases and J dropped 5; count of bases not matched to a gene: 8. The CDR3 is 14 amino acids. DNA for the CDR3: TGTGCCAGCAGCGACAGGGGGGTTATCCACGAGCAGTACTTC. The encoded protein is CASSDRGVIHEQYF.

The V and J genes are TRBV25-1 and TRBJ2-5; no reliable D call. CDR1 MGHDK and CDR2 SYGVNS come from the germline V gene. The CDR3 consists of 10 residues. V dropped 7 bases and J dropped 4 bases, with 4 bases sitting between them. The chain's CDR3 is CASTAETQYF. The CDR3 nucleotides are TGTGCCAGCACTGCAGAGACCCAGTACTTC.

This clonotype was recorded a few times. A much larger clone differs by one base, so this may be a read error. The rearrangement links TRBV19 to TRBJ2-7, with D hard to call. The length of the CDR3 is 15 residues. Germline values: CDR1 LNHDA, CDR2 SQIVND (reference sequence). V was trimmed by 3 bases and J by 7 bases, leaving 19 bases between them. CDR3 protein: CASSIGRNAYNEQYF. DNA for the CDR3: TGTGCCAGTAGTATTGGCCGGAATGCCTACAATGAGCAGTACTTC.

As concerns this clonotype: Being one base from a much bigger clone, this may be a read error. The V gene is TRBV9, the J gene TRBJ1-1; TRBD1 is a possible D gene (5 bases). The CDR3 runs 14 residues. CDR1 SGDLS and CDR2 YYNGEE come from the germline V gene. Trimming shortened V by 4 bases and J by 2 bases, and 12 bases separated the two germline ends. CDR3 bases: TGTGCCAGCAGCCCACGGGGGGAAAACACTGAAGCTTTCTTT. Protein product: CASSPRGENTEAFF.

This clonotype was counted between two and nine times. Here the CDR3 DNA reads TGCAGTGCTAGAGATGACGGGGCCGAGCAGTACTTC. Encoded protein: CSARDDGAEQYF. The chain has TRBV20-1 and TRBJ2-7; the D call may be TRBD1 or TRBD2 (5 bases each). V was trimmed by 0 bases and J by 6 bases, leaving 9 bases between them. The CDR3 covers 12 residues. From germline, CDR1 is DFQATT and CDR2 SNEGSKA (reference sequence).

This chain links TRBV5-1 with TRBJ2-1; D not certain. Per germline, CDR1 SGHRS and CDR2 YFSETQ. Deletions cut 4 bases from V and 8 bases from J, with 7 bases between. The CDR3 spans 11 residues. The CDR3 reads CASSARDEQFF. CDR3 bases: TGCGCCAGCAGCGCTCGAGATGAGCAGTTCTTC.

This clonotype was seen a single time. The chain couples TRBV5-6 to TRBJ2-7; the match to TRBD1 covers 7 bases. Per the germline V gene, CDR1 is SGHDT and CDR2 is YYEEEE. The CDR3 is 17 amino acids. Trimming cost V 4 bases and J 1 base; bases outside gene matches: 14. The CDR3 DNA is TGTGCCAGCAGCCCCCCGTACCCGGGACAGAGTTCCTACGAGCAGTACTTC. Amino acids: CASSPPYPGQSSYEQYF.

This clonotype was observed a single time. The CDR3 sequence is CASSLRMAGALGSGANVLTF. CDR3 DNA: TGTGCCAGCAGTCTTCGGATGGCTGGGGCGCTTGGCTCTGGGGCCAACGTCCTGACTTTC. The chain employs TRBV27 and TRBJ2-6; the D gene is possibly TRBD1 (5 bases). Per germline, CDR1 MNHEY and CDR2 SMNVEV (reference sequence). V gave up 5 bases and J gave up 0 bases, with 23 bases separating them. This CDR3 contains 20 residues.

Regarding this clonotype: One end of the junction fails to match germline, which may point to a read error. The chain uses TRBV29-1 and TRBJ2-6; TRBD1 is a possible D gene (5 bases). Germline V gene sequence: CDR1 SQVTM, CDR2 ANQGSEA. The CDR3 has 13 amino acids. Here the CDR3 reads CSVLWSGADVLTF. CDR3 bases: TGCAGCGTTCTTTGGTCTGGGGCCGACGTCCTGACTTTC.

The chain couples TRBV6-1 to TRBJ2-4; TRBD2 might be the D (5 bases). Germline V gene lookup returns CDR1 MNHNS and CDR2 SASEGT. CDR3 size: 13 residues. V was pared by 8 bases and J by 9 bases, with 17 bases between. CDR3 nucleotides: TGTGCCAGCCTGGGAGCCACGGGGAGCATTCAGTACTTC. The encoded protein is CASLGATGSIQYF.

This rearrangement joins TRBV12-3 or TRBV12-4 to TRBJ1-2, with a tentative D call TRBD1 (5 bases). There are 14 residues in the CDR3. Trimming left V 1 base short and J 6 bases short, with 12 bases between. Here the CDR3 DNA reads TGTGCCAGCAGTTTAGGGGGGGGAAGGCATGGCTACACCTTC. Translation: CASSLGGGRHGYTF.

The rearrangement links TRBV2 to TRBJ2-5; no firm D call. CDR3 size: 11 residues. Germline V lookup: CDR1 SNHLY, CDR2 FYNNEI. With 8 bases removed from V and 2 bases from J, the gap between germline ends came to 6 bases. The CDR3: CASGKQETQYF. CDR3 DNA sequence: TGTGCCAGCGGCAAGCAAGAGACCCAGTACTTC.

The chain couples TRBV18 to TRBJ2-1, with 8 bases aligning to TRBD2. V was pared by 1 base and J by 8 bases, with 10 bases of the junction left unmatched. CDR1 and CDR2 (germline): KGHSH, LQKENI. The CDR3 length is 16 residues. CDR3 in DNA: TGTGCCAGCTCACCACGAGCGGGAGAGGGAGGCGATGAGCAGTTCTTC. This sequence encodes CASSPRAGEGGDEQFF.

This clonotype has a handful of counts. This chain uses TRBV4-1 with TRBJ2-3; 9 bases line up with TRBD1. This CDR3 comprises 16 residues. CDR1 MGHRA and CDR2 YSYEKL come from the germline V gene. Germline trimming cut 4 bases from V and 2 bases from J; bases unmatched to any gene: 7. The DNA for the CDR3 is TGCGCCAGCAGCCTTAGGGACAGGGAAGACACAGATACGCAGTATTTT. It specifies CASSLRDREDTDTQYF.

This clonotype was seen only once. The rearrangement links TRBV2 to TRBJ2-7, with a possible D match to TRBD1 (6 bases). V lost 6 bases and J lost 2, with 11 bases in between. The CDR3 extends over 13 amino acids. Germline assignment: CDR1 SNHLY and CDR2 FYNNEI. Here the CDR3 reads CASRGGQPYEQYF. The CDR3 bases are TGTGCCAGCAGGGGCGGACAGCCCTACGAGCAGTACTTC.

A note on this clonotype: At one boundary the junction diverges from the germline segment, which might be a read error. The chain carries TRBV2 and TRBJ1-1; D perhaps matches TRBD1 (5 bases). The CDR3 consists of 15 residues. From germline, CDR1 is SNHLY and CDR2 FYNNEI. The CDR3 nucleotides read TGCGCCAGCAGTCAAGACCGAGGGATGGGGGCTGAAGCTTTCTTT. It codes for CASSQDRGMGAEAFF.

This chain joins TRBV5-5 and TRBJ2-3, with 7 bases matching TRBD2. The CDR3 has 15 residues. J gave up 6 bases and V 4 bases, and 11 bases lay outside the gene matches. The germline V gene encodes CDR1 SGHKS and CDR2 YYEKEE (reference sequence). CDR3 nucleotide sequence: TGTGCCAGCAGCCAGGGCGCGGGAGTCAGGGATACGCAGTATTTT. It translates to CASSQGAGVRDTQYF.

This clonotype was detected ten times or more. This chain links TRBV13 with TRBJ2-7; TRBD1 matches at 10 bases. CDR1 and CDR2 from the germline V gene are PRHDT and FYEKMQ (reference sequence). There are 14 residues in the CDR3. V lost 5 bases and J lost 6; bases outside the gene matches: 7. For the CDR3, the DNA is TGTGCCAGCAGCCTCAGACAGGGGGCAGGCGAGCAGTACTTC. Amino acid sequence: CASSLRQGAGEQYF.

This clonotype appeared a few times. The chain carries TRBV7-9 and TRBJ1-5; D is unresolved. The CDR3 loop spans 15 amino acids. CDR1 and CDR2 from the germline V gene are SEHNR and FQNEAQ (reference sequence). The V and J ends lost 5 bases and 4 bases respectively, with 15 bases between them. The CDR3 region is CASSPGWEPNQPQHF. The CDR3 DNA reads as TGTGCCAGCAGCCCGGGGTGGGAACCTAATCAGCCCCAGCATTTT.

As DNA, the CDR3 is TGCAGTGCTAGACCCCTTGGACTTCTTTTACAAGATGAGCAGTTCTTC. Translation gives CSARPLGLLLQDEQFF. This chain joins TRBV20-1 and TRBJ2-1; possible D gene TRBD2, 5 bases. The germline V gene encodes CDR1 DFQATT and CDR2 SNEGSKA (reference sequence). Trimming shortened V by 2 bases and J by 8 bases, and 22 bases separated the two germline ends. This CDR3 region has 16 residues.

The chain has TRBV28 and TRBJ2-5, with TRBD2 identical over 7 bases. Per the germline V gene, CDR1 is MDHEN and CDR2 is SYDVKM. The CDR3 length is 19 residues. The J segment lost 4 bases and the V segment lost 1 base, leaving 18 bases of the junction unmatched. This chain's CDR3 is CASSLYLGLSEAGRETQYF. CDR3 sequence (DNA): TGTGCCAGCAGTTTATACCTAGGGTTATCTGAAGCGGGACGAGAGACCCAGTACTTC.

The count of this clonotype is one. The CDR3 spells CASSETGGDGEKLFF. CDR3 nucleotides: TGTGCCAGCAGTGAAACAGGGGGCGACGGTGAAAAACTGTTTTTT. V is TRBV6-1 and J is TRBJ1-4, with 9 bases aligning to TRBD1. The CDR3 totals 15 residues. Losses at the gene ends were 2 bases for V and 7 bases for J; bases not matched to a gene: 5. The germline gives CDR1 MNHNS, CDR2 SASEGT.

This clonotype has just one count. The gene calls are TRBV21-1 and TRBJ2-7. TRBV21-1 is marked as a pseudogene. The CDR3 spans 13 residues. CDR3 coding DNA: TGTGCCAGCAGCCATTATAAGACCCACGAGCAGTACTTC. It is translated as CASSHYKTHEQYF.

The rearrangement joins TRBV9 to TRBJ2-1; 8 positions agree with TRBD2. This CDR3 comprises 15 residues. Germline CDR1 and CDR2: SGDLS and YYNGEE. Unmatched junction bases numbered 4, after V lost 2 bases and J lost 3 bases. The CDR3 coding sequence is TGTGCCAGCAGCGTGATGGCGGGAGGCTACAATGAGCAGTTCTTC. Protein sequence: CASSVMAGGYNEQFF.

CDR3 DNA sequence: TGTGCCAGCAGCTTAGCGCGTTCTGGACAGGGTCGGAATGAGCAGTTCTTC. It yields the protein CASSLARSGQGRNEQFF. The V gene is TRBV7-9, the J gene TRBJ2-1; 8 bases map to TRBD1. V lost 0 bases and J lost 7; bases outside the gene matches: 11. Germline CDR1 SEHNR, CDR2 FQNEAQ (reference sequence). The CDR3 spans 17 residues. Combining the CDR3 with reference TRBV7-9 and TRBJ2-1 gives the whole variable domain DTGVSQNPRHKITKRGQNVTFRCDPISEHNRLYWYRQTLGQGPEFLTYFQNEAQLEKSRLLSDRFSAERPKGSFSTLEIQRTEQGDSAMYLCASSLARSGQGRNEQFFGPGTRLTVL.